This T cell receptor (beta chain) stems from a study of control samples from healthy donors and cancer patients. The CDR3 sequence is 17 residues long. V lost 4 bases and J 0 bases, leaving 19 bases between the germline ends. Germline V gene sequence: CDR1 SGHRS, CDR2 YFSETQ. The method was immunoSEQ multiplex PCR; TCRdb's version includes in-frame clones alone and lacks a portion of them. This sample has around 100,000 clones, with about 85% found just once. The rearrangement links TRBV5-1 to TRBJ1-1, with D tentatively TRBD1 (5 bases). The source material was blood. The sequence came from a woman between 70 and 85 years old in good health. CDR3 region: CASSPRQGSPMNTEAFF. CDR3 DNA: TGCGCCAGCAGCCCGCGTCAGGGATCTCCCATGAACACTGAAGCTTTCTTT.